What follows are 12 T cell receptor beta chains derived from one specimen sequenced in a study of cytomegalovirus exposure and HLA in healthy donors. PCR was performed using 60 Vbeta and 13 Jbeta primers. Measured with immunoSEQ multiplex PCR; TCRdb has only the in-frame clones, and not every one. This sample's table has 30,000 to 35,000 clones. The sequenced material came from PBMCs. The receptor source for this set is a woman in her thirties or forties in good health and CMV-seropositive.

The chain links TRBV27 to TRBJ1-6; D unresolved. Germline V lookup: CDR1 MNHEY, CDR2 SMNVEV (reference sequence). Trimming cost V 5 bases and J 8 bases, with 19 bases left between them. The CDR3 length is 16 residues. The CDR3 DNA follows: TGTGCCAGCAGTACCAGAACCACGGGAGGTGATTCACCCCTCCACTTT. Protein product: CASSTRTTGGDSPLHF.

This chain joins TRBV5-1 and TRBJ2-3; 7 bases map to TRBD1. V shed 4 bases, J shed 0 bases, and the junction held 2 bases outside the gene matches. The CDR3 extends over 14 amino acids. CDR1 and CDR2 (germline): SGHRS, YFSETQ. CDR3 nucleotides: TGCGCCAGCAGCCGGGACAGAAGCACAGATACGCAGTATTTT. Translated: CASSRDRSTDTQYF.

V is TRBV28 and J is TRBJ1-5, with D possibly TRBD1 on 6 matching bases. V was cut by 6 bases and J by 3 bases, with 15 bases left in between. From germline, CDR1 is MDHEN and CDR2 SYDVKM. This CDR3 spans 15 amino acids. The CDR3 is CASRVTQGVNQPQHF. CDR3 nucleotide sequence: TGTGCCAGCAGGGTGACACAGGGTGTCAATCAGCCCCAGCATTTT.

The chain couples TRBV6-5 to TRBJ2-5; the D gene is possibly TRBD2 (6 bases). From germline, CDR1 is MNHEY and CDR2 SVGAGI. V lost 6 bases to trimming and J lost 5 bases, with 13 bases between them. CDR3 length: 13 residues. The CDR3, as DNA: TGTGCCAGCAGACAGGACTACAGTGAGACCCAGTACTTC. Translated: CASRQDYSETQYF.

The V and J genes are TRBV5-5 and TRBJ1-6; D remains unclear. The CDR3 is 13 residues long. V was clipped by 2 bases and J by 14 bases, with 14 bases between them. Looked up from germline, CDR1 is SGHKS and CDR2 is YYEKEE (reference sequence). The CDR3 protein is CASSFSGGWALHF. In DNA form, the CDR3 reads TGTGCCAGCAGCTTTTCGGGCGGGTGGGCCCTCCACTTT.

The V call is TRBV14, the J call TRBJ2-4; the D gene is possibly TRBD2 (6 bases). Germline V gene sequence: CDR1 SGHDN, CDR2 FVKESK. V was pared by 1 base and J by 9 bases, with 16 bases between. The CDR3 is 15 amino acids. For the CDR3, the DNA is TGTGCCAGCAGCCAAGGTCCGGGAGCCCAAACCATTCAGTACTTC. Its translation: CASSQGPGAQTIQYF.

The CDR3 bases are TGTGCCACCAGCAGGAGACAGGGCCCCGGGGAGCTGTTTTTT. It codes for CATSRRQGPGELFF. J is TRBJ2-2 and V is TRBV15; TRBD1 matches 7 bases. This CDR3 spans 14 amino acids. Germline CDR1 LNHNV, CDR2 YYDKDF (reference sequence). The V and J ends lost 3 bases and 6 bases, in that order; junction bases with no gene match: 4.

This CDR3 reads CASTPGQGKAGANVLTF. CDR3 nucleotide sequence: TGTGCCAGCACCCCGGGACAGGGAAAGGCTGGGGCCAACGTCCTGACTTTC. The chain recombines TRBV28 with TRBJ2-6, with 9 positions matching TRBD1. Germline V gene lookup returns CDR1 MDHEN and CDR2 SYDVKM. The CDR3 consists of 17 residues. J lost 2 bases, V lost 7 bases, and 9 bases had no gene match.

The V call is TRBV7-9, the J call TRBJ1-1; D remains unclear. Per germline, CDR1 SEHNR and CDR2 FQNEAQ (reference sequence). The CDR3 runs 15 residues. Trimming shortened V by 0 bases and J by 4 bases, and 12 bases separated the two germline ends. CDR3: CASSLARGGSTEAFF. DNA for the CDR3: TGTGCCAGCAGCTTAGCACGGGGAGGTAGCACTGAAGCTTTCTTT.

This chain links TRBV4-2 with TRBJ1-1, with D hard to call. V lost 4 bases and J lost 1, with 13 bases in between. CDR1 is LGHNA and CDR2 is YNFKEQ in the germline V gene. CDR3 length: 15 amino acids. The CDR3 loop is CASSPRAGGNTEAFF. DNA for the CDR3: TGTGCCAGCAGCCCCAGAGCAGGTGGGAACACTGAAGCTTTCTTT.

The V gene is TRBV4-1, the J gene TRBJ1-6, with D tentatively TRBD1 (6 bases). Trimming shortened V by 4 bases and J by 11 bases, and 18 bases separated the two germline ends. CDR1 MGHRA and CDR2 YSYEKL come from the germline V gene. The CDR3 length is 15 residues. The CDR3, as DNA: TGCGCCAGCAGCCGCCTGACAGGTCCTAACGCACCCCTCCACTTT. Its translation: CASSRLTGPNAPLHF.

The V and J genes are TRBV29-1 and TRBJ1-6; D ambiguous. The V end lost 4 bases, the J end lost 7 bases, and 11 bases lay between the germline ends. This CDR3 contains 13 residues. From germline, CDR1 is SQVTM and CDR2 ANQGSEA. The CDR3 sequence: CSVGDTQNSPLHF. For the CDR3, the DNA is TGCAGCGTTGGCGACACCCAAAATTCACCCCTCCACTTT.